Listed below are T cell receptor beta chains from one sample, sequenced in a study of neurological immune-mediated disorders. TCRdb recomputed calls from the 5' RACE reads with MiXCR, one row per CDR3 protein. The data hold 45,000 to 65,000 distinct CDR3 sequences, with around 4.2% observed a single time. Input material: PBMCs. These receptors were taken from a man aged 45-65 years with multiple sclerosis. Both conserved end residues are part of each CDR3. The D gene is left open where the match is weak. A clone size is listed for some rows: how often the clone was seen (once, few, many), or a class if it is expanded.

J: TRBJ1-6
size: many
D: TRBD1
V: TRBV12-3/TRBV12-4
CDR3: CASSWQGAGALHF
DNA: TGTGCCAGCAGTTGGCAGGGGGCCGGGGCCCTCCACTTT

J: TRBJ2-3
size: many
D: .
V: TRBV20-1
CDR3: CSAIHPGLGNTQYF
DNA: TGCAGTGCTATTCATCCAGGGCTAGGGAATACGCAGTATTTT

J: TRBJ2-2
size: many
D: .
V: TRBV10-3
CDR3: CAISDQGPDTGELFF
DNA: TGTGCCATCAGTGACCAGGGGCCTGACACCGGGGAGCTGTTTTTT

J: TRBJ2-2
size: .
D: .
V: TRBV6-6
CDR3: CASNLAVGELFF
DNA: TGTGCCAGCAATCTGGCCGTCGGGGAGCTGTTTTTT

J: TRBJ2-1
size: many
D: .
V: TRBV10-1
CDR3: CASSAFAASSYNEQFF
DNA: TGCGCCAGCAGTGCGTTTGCGGCTAGCTCCTACAATGAGCAGTTCTTC

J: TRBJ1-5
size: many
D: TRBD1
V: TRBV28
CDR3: CASSSNVVGTGDQPQHF
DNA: TGTGCCAGCAGTTCGAACGTAGTAGGGACAGGGGACCAGCCCCAGCATTTT

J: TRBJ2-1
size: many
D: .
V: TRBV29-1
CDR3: CSVSLGPYNEQFF
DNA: TGCAGCGTCTCCCTTGGGCCCTACAATGAGCAGTTCTTC

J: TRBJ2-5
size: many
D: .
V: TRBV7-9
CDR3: CASSSTQFTKETQYF
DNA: TGTGCCAGCAGCTCGACTCAGTTTACTAAAGAGACCCAGTACTTC

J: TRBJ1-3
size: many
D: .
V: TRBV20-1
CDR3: CSAISNLDRKTGNTIYF
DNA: TGCAGTGCTATCTCGAACTTGGACAGAAAAACTGGAAACACCATATATTTT

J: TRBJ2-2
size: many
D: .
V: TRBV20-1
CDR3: CSAPLRASGTGELFF
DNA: TGCAGTGCCCCCCTACGAGCCTCAGGCACCGGGGAGCTGTTTTTT

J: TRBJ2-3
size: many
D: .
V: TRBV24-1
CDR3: CATSDTGSSSGVPNTQYF
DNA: TGTGCCACCAGTGATACCGGGTCTAGCTCCGGGGTGCCGAATACGCAGTATTTT

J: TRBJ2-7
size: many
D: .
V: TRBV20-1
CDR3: CSARVESTRYEQYF
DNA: TGCAGTGCTAGAGTGGAAAGCACCAGATACGAGCAGTACTTC

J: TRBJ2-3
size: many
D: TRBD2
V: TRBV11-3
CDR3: CASSSSGGGDTQYF
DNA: TGTGCCAGCAGCTCGAGCGGGGGTGGAGATACGCAGTATTTT

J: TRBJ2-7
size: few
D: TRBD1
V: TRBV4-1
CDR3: CASSQVTKDRGSPFPAYEQYF
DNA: TGCGCCAGCAGCCAAGTCACCAAGGACAGGGGCTCACCGTTCCCCGCCTACGAGCAGTACTTC

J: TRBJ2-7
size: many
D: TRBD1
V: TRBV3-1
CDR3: CASSQGGQREQYF
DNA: TGTGCCAGCAGCCAAGGGGGACAGCGAGAGCAGTACTTC

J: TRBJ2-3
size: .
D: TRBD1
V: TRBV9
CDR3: CASSVGIGTAMDTQYF
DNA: TGTGCCAGCAGCGTGGGGATCGGGACAGCCATGGATACGCAGTATTTT

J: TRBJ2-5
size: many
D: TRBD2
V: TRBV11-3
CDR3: CASSLGGGGQETQYF
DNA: TGTGCCAGCAGCTTGGGTGGCGGGGGCCAAGAGACCCAGTACTTC

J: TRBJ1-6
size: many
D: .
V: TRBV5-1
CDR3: CASSLGPRQENSPLHF
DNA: TGCGCCAGCAGCTTGGGTCCGAGACAGGAAAATTCACCCCTCCACTTT

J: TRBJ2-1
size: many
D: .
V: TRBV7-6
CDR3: CASSLGRDQQFF
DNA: TGTGCCAGCAGCTTAGGCCGAGACCAGCAGTTCTTC

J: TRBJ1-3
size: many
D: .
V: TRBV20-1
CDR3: CSAVRGTSGNTIYF
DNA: TGCAGTGCCGTGAGGGGCACCTCTGGAAACACCATATATTTT

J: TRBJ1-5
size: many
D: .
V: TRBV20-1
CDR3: CSARDTGRNQPQHF
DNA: TGCAGTGCTAGAGATACAGGTAGAAATCAGCCCCAGCATTTT

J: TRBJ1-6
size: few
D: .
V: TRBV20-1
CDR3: CSARKWQRGWGNSPLHF
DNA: TGCAGTGCTCGTAAGTGGCAGCGGGGATGGGGTAATTCACCCCTCCACTTT

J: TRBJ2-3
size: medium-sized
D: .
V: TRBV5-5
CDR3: CASSLAAPSDTQYF
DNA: TGTGCCAGCAGCTTGGCCGCCCCTTCAGATACGCAGTATTTT